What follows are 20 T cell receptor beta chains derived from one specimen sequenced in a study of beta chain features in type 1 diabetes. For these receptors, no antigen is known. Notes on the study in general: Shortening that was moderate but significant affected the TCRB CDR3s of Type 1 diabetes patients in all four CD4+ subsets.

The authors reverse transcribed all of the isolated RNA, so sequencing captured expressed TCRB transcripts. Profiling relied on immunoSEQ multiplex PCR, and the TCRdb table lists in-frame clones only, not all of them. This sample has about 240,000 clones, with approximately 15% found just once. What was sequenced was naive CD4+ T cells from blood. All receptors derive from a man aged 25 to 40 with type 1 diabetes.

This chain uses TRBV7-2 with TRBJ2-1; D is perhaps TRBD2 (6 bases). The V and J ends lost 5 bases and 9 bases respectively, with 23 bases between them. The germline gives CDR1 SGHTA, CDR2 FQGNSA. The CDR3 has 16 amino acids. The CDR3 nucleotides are TGTGCCAGCAGCGCTGTGCCGGGACTCCCTTCGGGTGAGCAGTTCTTC. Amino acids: CASSAVPGLPSGEQFF.

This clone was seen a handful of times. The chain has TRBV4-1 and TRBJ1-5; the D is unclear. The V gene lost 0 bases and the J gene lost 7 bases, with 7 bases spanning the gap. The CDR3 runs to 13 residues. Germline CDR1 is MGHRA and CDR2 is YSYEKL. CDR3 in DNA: TGCGCCAGCAGCCAAGATTCACGGCAGCCCCAGCATTTT. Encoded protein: CASSQDSRQPQHF.

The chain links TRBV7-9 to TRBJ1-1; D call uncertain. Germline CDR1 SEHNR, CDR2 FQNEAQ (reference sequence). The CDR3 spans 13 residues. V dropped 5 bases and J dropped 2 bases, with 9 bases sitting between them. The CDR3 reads CASSPGLNTEAFF. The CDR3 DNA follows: TGTGCCAGCAGCCCCGGTCTCAACACTGAAGCTTTCTTT.

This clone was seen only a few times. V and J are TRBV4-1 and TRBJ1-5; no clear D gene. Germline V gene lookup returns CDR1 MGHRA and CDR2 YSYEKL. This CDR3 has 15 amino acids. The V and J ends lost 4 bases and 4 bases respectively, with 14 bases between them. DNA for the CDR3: TGCGCCAGCAGCCGCGGGCAGGCCCCTAATCAGCCCCAGCATTTT. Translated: CASSRGQAPNQPQHF.

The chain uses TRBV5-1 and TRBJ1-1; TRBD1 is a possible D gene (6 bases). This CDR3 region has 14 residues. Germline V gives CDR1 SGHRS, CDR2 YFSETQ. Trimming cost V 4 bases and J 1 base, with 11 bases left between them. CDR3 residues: CASSTGTSNTEAFF. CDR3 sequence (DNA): TGCGCCAGCAGCACCGGGACATCGAACACTGAAGCTTTCTTT.

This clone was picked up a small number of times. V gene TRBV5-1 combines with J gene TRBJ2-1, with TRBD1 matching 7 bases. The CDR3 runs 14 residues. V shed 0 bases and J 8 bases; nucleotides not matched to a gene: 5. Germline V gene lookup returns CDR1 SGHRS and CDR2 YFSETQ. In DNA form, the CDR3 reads TGCGCCAGCAGCTTGGACAGGGGTAATGATGAGCAGTTCTTC. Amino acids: CASSLDRGNDEQFF.

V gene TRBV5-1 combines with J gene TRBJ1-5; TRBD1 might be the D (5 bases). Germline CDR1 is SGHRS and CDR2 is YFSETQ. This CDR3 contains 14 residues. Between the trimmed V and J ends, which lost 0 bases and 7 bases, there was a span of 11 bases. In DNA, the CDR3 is TGCGCCAGCAGCTTGGGGGTTCAGGGACAGCCCCAGCATTTT. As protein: CASSLGVQGQPQHF.

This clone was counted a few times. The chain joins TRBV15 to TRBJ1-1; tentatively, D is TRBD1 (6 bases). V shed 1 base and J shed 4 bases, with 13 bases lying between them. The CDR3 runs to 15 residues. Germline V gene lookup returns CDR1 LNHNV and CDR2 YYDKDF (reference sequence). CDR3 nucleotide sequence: TGTGCCACCAGCAGAGGACAGGTAATCGGCACTGAAGCTTTCTTT. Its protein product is CATSRGQVIGTEAFF.

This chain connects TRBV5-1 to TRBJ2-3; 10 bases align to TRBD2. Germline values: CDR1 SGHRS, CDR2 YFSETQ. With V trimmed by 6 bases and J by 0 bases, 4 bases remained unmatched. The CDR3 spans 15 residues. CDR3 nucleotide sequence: TGCGCCAGCACTCAAGCGGGGGGGAGCACAGATACGCAGTATTTT. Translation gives CASTQAGGSTDTQYF.

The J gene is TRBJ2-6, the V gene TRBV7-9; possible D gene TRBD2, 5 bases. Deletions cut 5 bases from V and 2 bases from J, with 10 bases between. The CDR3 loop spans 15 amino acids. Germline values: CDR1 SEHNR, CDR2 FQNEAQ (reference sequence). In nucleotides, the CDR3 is TGTGCCAGCAGCCTCGGGGTTCCTGGGGCCAACGTCCTGACTTTC. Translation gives CASSLGVPGANVLTF.

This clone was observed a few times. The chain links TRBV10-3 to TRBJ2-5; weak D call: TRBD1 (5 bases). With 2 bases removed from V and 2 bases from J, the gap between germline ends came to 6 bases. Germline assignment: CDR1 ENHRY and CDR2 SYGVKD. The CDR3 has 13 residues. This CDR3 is CAISENRQETQYF. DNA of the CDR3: TGTGCCATCAGTGAGAACAGGCAAGAGACCCAGTACTTC.

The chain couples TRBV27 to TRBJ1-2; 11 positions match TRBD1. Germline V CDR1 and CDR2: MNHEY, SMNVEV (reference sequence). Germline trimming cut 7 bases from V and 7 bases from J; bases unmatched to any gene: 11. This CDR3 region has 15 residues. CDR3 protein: CASTPRRGTGGGYTF. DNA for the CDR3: TGTGCCAGCACCCCGAGGAGGGGGACAGGGGGTGGCTACACCTTC.

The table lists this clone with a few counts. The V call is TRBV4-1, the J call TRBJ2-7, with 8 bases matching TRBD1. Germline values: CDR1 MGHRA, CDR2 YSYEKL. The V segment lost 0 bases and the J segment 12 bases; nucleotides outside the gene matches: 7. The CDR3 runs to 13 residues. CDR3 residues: CASSQDARGRVYF. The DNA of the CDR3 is TGCGCCAGCAGCCAAGACGCCAGGGGGCGAGTGTACTTC.

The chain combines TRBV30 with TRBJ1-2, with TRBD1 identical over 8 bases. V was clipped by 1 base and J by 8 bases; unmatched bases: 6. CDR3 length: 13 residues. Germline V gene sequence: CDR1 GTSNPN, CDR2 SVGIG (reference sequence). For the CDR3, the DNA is TGTGCCTGGAGTGAGGGTCAGGGGGCCGGCTACACCTTC. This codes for CAWSEGQGAGYTF. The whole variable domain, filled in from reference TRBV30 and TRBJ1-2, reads SQTIHQWPATLVQPVGSPLSLECTVEGTSNPNLYWYRQAAGRGLQLLFYSVGIGQISSEVPQNLSASRPQDRQFILSSKKLLLSDSGFYLCAWSEGQGAGYTFGSGTRLTVV.

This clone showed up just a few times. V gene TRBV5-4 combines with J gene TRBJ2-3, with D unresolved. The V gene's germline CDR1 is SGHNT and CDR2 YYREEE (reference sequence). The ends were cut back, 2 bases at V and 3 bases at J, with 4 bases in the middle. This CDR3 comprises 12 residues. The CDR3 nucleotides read TGTGCCAGCAGCTTATCAACAGATACGCAGTATTTT. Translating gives CASSLSTDTQYF.

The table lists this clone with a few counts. The CDR3 is CASSLSYGGDTEAFF. DNA for the CDR3: TGTGCCAGCAGTTTATCGTACGGGGGGGACACTGAAGCTTTCTTT. This rearrangement joins TRBV27 to TRBJ1-1; tentatively, D is TRBD1 (5 bases). Trimming stripped 0 bases from V and 3 bases from J, with 11 bases between. The CDR3 has 15 amino acids. Looked up from germline, CDR1 is MNHEY and CDR2 is SMNVEV (reference sequence).

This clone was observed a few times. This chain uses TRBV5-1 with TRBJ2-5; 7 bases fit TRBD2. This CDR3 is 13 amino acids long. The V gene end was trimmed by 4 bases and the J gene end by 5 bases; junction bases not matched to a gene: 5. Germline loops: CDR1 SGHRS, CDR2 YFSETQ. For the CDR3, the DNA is TGCGCCAGCAGCACAGTGGGAGGGGAGACCCAGTACTTC. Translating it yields CASSTVGGETQYF.

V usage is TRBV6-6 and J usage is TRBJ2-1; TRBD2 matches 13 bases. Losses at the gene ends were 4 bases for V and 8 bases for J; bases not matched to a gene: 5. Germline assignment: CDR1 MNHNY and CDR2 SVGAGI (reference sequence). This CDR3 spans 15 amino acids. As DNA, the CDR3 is TGTGCCAGCAGTTTTACTAGCGGGAGGGTGTATGAGCAGTTCTTC. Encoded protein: CASSFTSGRVYEQFF.

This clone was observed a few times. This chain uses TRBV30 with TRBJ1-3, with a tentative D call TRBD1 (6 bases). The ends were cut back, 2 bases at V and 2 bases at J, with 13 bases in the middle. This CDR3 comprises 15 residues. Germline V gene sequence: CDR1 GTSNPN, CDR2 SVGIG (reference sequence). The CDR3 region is CAWSLGQPAGNTIYF. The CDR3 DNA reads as TGTGCCTGGAGTCTAGGACAGCCGGCTGGAAACACCATATATTTT.

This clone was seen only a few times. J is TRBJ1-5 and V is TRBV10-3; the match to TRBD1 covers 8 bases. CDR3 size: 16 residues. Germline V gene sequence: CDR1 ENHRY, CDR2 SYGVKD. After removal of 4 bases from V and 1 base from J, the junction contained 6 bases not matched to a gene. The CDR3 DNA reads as TGTGCCATCAGTGGGCAGGGGGCGCCGAGCAATCAGCCCCAGCATTTT. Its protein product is CAISGQGAPSNQPQHF.